One sample yielded the 27 T cell receptor beta chains listed below, sequenced in a study of blood T cell repertoires in COVID-19 (dated by TCRdb to 2020 to 2022). The library was made by the immunoSEQ multiplex PCR assay. TCRdb took over this immuneACCESS table, retaining in-frame rearrangements with V and J assigned. Such tables are incomplete; in checked studies, under half of the missing clones stem from an unresolved V gene, and the remainder is unexplained. This sample is represented by around 300,000 clones; 80% to 90% of them were singletons. The biggest ten clones account for approximately 10% of the sample. The sequenced sample consisted of peripheral blood. These receptors were obtained from a woman in her 70s with acute or convalescent COVID-19.

The rearrangement links TRBV3-1 (or the pseudogene TRBV3-2) to TRBJ1-2; D gene ambiguous. Germline V CDR1 and CDR2: LGHDT, YNNKEL (reference sequence). This CDR3 is built from 13 residues. V was pared by 0 bases and J by 3 bases, with 5 bases between. CDR3 amino acids: CASSQESYYGYTF. CDR3 DNA sequence: TGTGCCAGCAGCCAAGAATCCTACTATGGCTACACCTTC.

This chain connects TRBV11-3 to TRBJ2-4; TRBD2 is a possible D gene (6 bases). V was pared by 8 bases and J by 9 bases, with 23 bases between. Germline CDR1 SGHNT, CDR2 YENEEA. This CDR3 is 15 amino acids long. The CDR3 protein is CASSRPPGVSCIQYF. CDR3 DNA: TGTGCCAGCTCCCGGCCCCCGGGGGTGTCTTGCATTCAGTACTTC. The complete variable domain, with remaining parts taken from reference TRBV11-3 and TRBJ2-4, reads EAGVVQSPRYKIIEKKQPVAFWCNPISGHNTLYWYLQNLGQGPELLIRYENEEAVDDSQLPKDRFSAERLKGVDSTLKIQPAELGDSAVYLCASSRPPGVSCIQYFGAGTRLSVL.

V and J are TRBV3-1 (or the pseudogene TRBV3-2) and TRBJ2-5, with D perhaps TRBD2 (5 bases). Germline CDR1 is LGHDT and CDR2 is YNNKEL (reference sequence). This CDR3 has 15 residues. V was cut by 4 bases and J by 0 bases, with 12 bases left in between. Here the CDR3 DNA reads TGTGCCAGCAGCCCCGGTCCGGGGTACCAAGAGACCCAGTACTTC. Translated: CASSPGPGYQETQYF.

This clone appeared once. This chain uses TRBV30 with TRBJ2-1; 9 positions agree with TRBD1. V was pared by 8 bases and J by 8 bases, with 7 bases of the junction left unmatched. The CDR3 consists of 12 residues. From germline, CDR1 is GTSNPN and CDR2 SVGIG (reference sequence). DNA of the CDR3: TGTGCCGGGACAGGGAATGGTTATGAGCAGTTCTTC. It is translated as CAGTGNGYEQFF.

This chain joins TRBV7-8 and TRBJ2-3, with 8 bases identical to TRBD2. V dropped 9 bases and J dropped 1; count of bases not matched to a gene: 6. The CDR3 has 14 amino acids. Germline V CDR1 and CDR2: SGHVS, FQNEAQ. Written as DNA, the CDR3 is TGTGCCAGTTTAGCGGGGATCCGCACAGATACGCAGTATTTT. Translating gives CASLAGIRTDTQYF.

The chain links TRBV7-9 to TRBJ1-2; the match to TRBD1 covers 9 bases. V lost 1 base and J lost 6; bases outside the gene matches: 9. The CDR3 is 16 amino acids. CDR1 is SEHNR and CDR2 is FQNEAQ in the germline V gene (reference sequence). CDR3 nucleotides: TGTGCCAGCAGCTTAGGCACAGGGGGCTTTCAAGATGGCTACACCTTC. Translation: CASSLGTGGFQDGYTF.

This chain joins TRBV19 and TRBJ1-2; TRBD1 is a possible D gene (6 bases). Germline lookup yields CDR1 LNHDA and CDR2 SQIVND (reference sequence). This CDR3 region has 17 residues. V lost 3 bases and J 4 bases, leaving 21 bases between the germline ends. CDR3 loop: CASSIPGQRSVGYGYTF. The DNA for the CDR3 is TGTGCCAGTAGTATCCCCGGACAGCGGTCCGTAGGCTATGGCTACACCTTC.

The J gene is TRBJ1-6, the V gene TRBV27, with 9 bases identical to TRBD1. Germline V CDR1 and CDR2: MNHEY, SMNVEV (reference sequence). V was clipped by 7 bases and J by 9 bases; unmatched bases: 7. This CDR3 has 14 residues. CDR3 DNA sequence: TGTGCCAGCAAGACGGACAGGGGCAGTTCACCCCTCCACTTT. Encoded protein: CASKTDRGSSPLHF.

This clone has just a few counts. V is TRBV11-2 and J is TRBJ2-3; D may be TRBD2 (5 bases). CDR3 length: 15 residues. The V and J ends lost 5 bases and 5 bases respectively, with 17 bases between them. Germline values: CDR1 SGHAT, CDR2 FQNNGV. This CDR3 is CASSRGGRGIDTQYF. CDR3 bases: TGTGCCAGCAGCCGCGGAGGACGGGGTATAGATACGCAGTATTTT.

The gene calls are TRBV19 and TRBJ2-5; D is perhaps TRBD2 (5 bases). Trimming took off 2 bases at V and 5 bases at J, with 9 bases between the two ends. The length of the CDR3 is 13 residues. Germline assignment: CDR1 LNHDA and CDR2 SQIVND (reference sequence). The CDR3 sequence: CASSIRPGETQYF. In DNA, the CDR3 is TGTGCCAGTAGTATACGCCCGGGGGAGACCCAGTACTTC.

The J gene is TRBJ1-2, the V gene TRBV7-9; the match to TRBD1 covers 9 bases. The CDR3 consists of 14 residues. J gave up 6 bases and V 4 bases, and 6 bases lay outside the gene matches. Germline V gene data show CDR1 as SEHNR and CDR2 as FQNEAQ (reference sequence). The CDR3 loop reads CASSSGQGEDGYTF. CDR3 coding DNA: TGTGCCAGCAGCTCGGGACAGGGTGAAGATGGCTACACCTTC.

This clone was seen only once. V usage is TRBV5-1 and J usage is TRBJ2-1; 12 bases line up with TRBD2. This CDR3 region has 17 residues. Germline assignment: CDR1 SGHRS and CDR2 YFSETQ. After removal of 2 bases from V and 0 bases from J, the junction contained 3 bases not matched to a gene. CDR3 coding DNA: TGCGCCAGCAGCTTACTAGCGGGGGGCCACTCCTACAATGAGCAGTTCTTC. Encoded protein: CASSLLAGGHSYNEQFF.

This clone occurred a few times. V gene TRBV25-1 combines with J gene TRBJ2-3, with 12 bases identical to TRBD1. The length of the CDR3 is 14 residues. Per the germline V gene, CDR1 is MGHDK and CDR2 is SYGVNS. Trimming at V came to 8 bases and at J to 9 bases, leaving 9 bases not matched to a gene. The CDR3 reads CASRPTGTGGTQYF. Written as DNA, the CDR3 is TGTGCCAGCCGACCGACCGGGACAGGGGGCACGCAGTATTTT.

This clone was seen a single time. This chain links TRBV29-1 with TRBJ1-2, with D perhaps TRBD1 (5 bases). This CDR3 is built from 11 residues. V was cut by 2 bases and J by 7 bases, with 8 bases left in between. Looked up from germline, CDR1 is SQVTM and CDR2 is ANQGSEA. The CDR3 coding sequence is TGCAGCGTTGAATCCAGGGTTGGCTACACCTTC. Translation: CSVESRVGYTF.

CDR3 DNA sequence: TGTGCCAGCAGCCGGGACAGGGCTAGAAACACCATATATTTT. Amino acid sequence: CASSRDRARNTIYF. The chain uses TRBV3-1 (or the pseudogene TRBV3-2) and TRBJ1-3; 9 nucleotides agree with TRBD1. The CDR3 spans 14 residues. Per germline, CDR1 LGHDT and CDR2 YNNKEL (reference sequence). V trimming: 4 bases; J trimming: 5 bases; junction bases outside the gene matches: 3.

J is TRBJ1-2 and V is TRBV19; a weak D match, TRBD1 (6 bases). CDR3 length: 13 amino acids. Trimming left V 5 bases short and J 2 bases short, with 9 bases between. Germline loops: CDR1 LNHDA, CDR2 SQIVND (reference sequence). CDR3 loop: CASSVTGNYGYTF. DNA for the CDR3: TGTGCCAGTAGTGTTACAGGGAACTATGGCTACACCTTC. Full variable domain (rest looked up from reference TRBV19 and TRBJ1-2): DGGITQSPKYLFRKEGQNVTLSCEQNLNHDAMYWYRQDPGQGLRLIYYSQIVNDFQKGDIAEGYSVSREKKESFPLTVTSAQKNPTAFYLCASSVTGNYGYTFGSGTRLTVV.

The chain links TRBV27 to TRBJ2-1, with 9 bases that match TRBD1. With V trimmed by 8 bases and J by 4 bases, 9 bases remained unmatched. The CDR3 has 15 amino acids. Germline values: CDR1 MNHEY, CDR2 SMNVEV (reference sequence). CDR3 in amino acids: CASLSPGTGYNEQFF. The CDR3 DNA reads as TGTGCCAGCCTTTCTCCCGGGACAGGGTACAATGAGCAGTTCTTC.

V is TRBV21-1 and J is TRBJ1-4; TRBD1 was called by the table and not checked on the DNA. TRBV21-1 is shown as a pseudogene. This CDR3 spans 15 amino acids. CDR3 residues: CASSAEGAKGEKLFF. The DNA for the CDR3 is TGTGCCAGCAGCGCTGAGGGGGCGAAGGGCGAAAAACTGTTTTTT.

V is TRBV5-1 and J is TRBJ1-6; D unresolved. This CDR3 is 15 amino acids long. The germline V gene has CDR1 SGHRS and CDR2 YFSETQ. Trimming cost V 0 bases and J 0 bases, with 4 bases left between them. CDR3 loop: CASSLDSSYNSPLHF. CDR3 sequence (DNA): TGCGCCAGCAGCTTGGACAGCTCCTATAATTCACCCCTCCACTTT.

This clone was observed a single time. The chain links TRBV19 to TRBJ1-4; the match to TRBD1 covers 8 bases. The CDR3 is 14 residues long. The J segment lost 7 bases and the V segment lost 6 bases, leaving 7 bases of the junction unmatched. Germline values: CDR1 LNHDA, CDR2 SQIVND (reference sequence). The CDR3 protein is CASSAGGSSEKLFF. As DNA, the CDR3 is TGTGCCAGTAGCGCAGGGGGCTCTAGTGAAAAACTGTTTTTT. The variable domain in full, completed from reference TRBV19 and TRBJ1-4, reads DGGITQSPKYLFRKEGQNVTLSCEQNLNHDAMYWYRQDPGQGLRLIYYSQIVNDFQKGDIAEGYSVSREKKESFPLTVTSAQKNPTAFYLCASSAGGSSEKLFFGSGTQLSVL.

This clone was observed a single time. The chain employs TRBV5-4 and TRBJ1-1; no definite D call. This CDR3 has 13 amino acids. Germline values: CDR1 SGHNT, CDR2 YYREEE (reference sequence). Trimming cost V 5 bases and J 7 bases, with 15 bases left between them. In nucleotides, the CDR3 is TGTGCCAGCAGTTTTGCGTCGCAGGTTGAAGCTTTCTTT. Its translation is CASSFASQVEAFF.

The chain recombines TRBV5-4 with TRBJ2-2; weak D call: TRBD1 (6 bases). Trimming stripped 4 bases from V and 6 bases from J, with 19 bases between. This CDR3 has 16 amino acids. CDR1 is SGHNT and CDR2 is YYREEE in the germline V gene (reference sequence). DNA of the CDR3: TGTGCCAGCAGCCCTGGCCCAGGGGTGGTCGCCGGGGAGCTGTTTTTT. Its protein is CASSPGPGVVAGELFF.

The V gene is TRBV10-3, the J gene TRBJ1-2; TRBD1 matches 7 bases. The CDR3 contains 11 residues. With V trimmed by 8 bases and J by 3 bases, 0 bases remained unmatched. The germline V gene encodes CDR1 ENHRY and CDR2 SYGVKD. This CDR3 reads CAIGTDYGYTF. CDR3 bases: TGTGCCATCGGGACAGACTATGGCTACACCTTC.

V usage is TRBV7-2 and J usage is TRBJ2-3; maybe TRBD2 (6 bases). The V end was cut by 0 bases, the J end by 1 base, with 8 bases between. Germline-derived CDR1 and CDR2 are SGHTA and FQGNSA. The CDR3 contains 15 residues. CDR3 bases: TGTGCCAGCAGCTTAGCGGGGACTGGCACAGATACGCAGTATTTT. It is translated as CASSLAGTGTDTQYF.

The chain couples TRBV30 to TRBJ2-2; the match to TRBD2 covers 11 bases. From germline, CDR1 is GTSNPN and CDR2 SVGIG (reference sequence). The CDR3 spans 17 residues. The junction had 14 bases not matched to a gene; V was cut back by 4 bases and J by 7 bases. The CDR3 loop reads CAWIPSGGTWTGGELFF. For the CDR3, the DNA is TGTGCCTGGATACCTAGCGGGGGGACCTGGACGGGCGGGGAGCTGTTTTTT.

This clone was counted once. The gene calls are TRBV2 and TRBJ2-3; 9 bases agree with TRBD2. V lost 6 bases, J lost 1 base, and 8 bases stayed unmatched. This CDR3 spans 16 amino acids. Germline V gives CDR1 SNHLY, CDR2 FYNNEI. The DNA of the CDR3 is TGTGCCAGCAGGGATAACGTAGCGGGGGGCACAGATACGCAGTATTTT. This codes for CASRDNVAGGTDTQYF.

For the CDR3, the DNA is TGTGCCAGCAGCTTACTGCAGGGGTGGACCGGGGAGCTGTTTTTT. Its translation: CASSLLQGWTGELFF. The gene calls are TRBV7-2 and TRBJ2-2; perhaps TRBD1 as D (6 bases). V was cut by 2 bases and J by 5 bases, with 12 bases left in between. CDR3 size: 15 residues. In germline, CDR1 is SGHTA, CDR2 FQGNSA.